The subject of this entry is one T cell receptor beta chain. Germline V gives CDR1 SGHRS, CDR2 YFSETQ. V dropped 0 bases and J dropped 6 bases, with 12 bases sitting between them. The CDR3 extends over 15 amino acids. The sample is drawn from a study of blood T cell repertoires in COVID-19. Study context: There were acute and convalescent COVID-19 samples, and they came from the United States, Italy and Spain. T cells, B-cell-depleted T cells, or PBMCs provided the cDNA or gDNA that served as material.

Per the original methods: Quantification of nucleated cells was approximated via reference gene primer amplification. This table comes from immunoSEQ multiplex PCR, and its TCRdb copy is limited to in-frame clones, with some not included. V and J calls and clone size are copied from that table; D and trimming were computed from the DNA. Seen here are 78,000 or so clones, over 70% observed once, and the top ten hold 9.5% to 15%. The receptor's source is a man older than 75 with acute or convalescent COVID-19. The chain joins TRBV5-1 to TRBJ1-4; a possible D gene is TRBD1 (5 bases). Sample: peripheral blood. The CDR3 region is CASSLVGHLDEKLFF. The CDR3 DNA is TGCGCCAGCAGCTTGGTAGGACACCTTGATGAAAAACTGTTTTTT.